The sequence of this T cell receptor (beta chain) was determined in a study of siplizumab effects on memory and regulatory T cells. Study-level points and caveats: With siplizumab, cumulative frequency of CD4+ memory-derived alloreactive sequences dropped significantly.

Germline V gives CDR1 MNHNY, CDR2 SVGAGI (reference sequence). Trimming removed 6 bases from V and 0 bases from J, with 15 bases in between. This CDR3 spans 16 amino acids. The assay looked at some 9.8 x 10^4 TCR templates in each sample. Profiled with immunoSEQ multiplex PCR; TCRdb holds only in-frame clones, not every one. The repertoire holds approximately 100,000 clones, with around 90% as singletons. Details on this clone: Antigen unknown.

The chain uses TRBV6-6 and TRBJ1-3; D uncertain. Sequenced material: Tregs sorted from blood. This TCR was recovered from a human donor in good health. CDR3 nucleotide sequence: TGTGCCAGCAGCCCCCCCCAAGCCGTCTCTGGAAACACCATATATTTT. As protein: CASSPPQAVSGNTIYF.